This T cell receptor beta chain derives from a study of neurological immune-mediated disorders. Time point here: longitudinal time-point 1 (baseline). Looked up from germline, CDR1 is ENHRY and CDR2 is SYGVKD. V dropped 4 bases and J dropped 1; count of bases not matched to a gene: 8. The CDR3 has 18 amino acids. Ten or more counts support this clonotype. Every sequencing run generated in excess of 170 million TCR-beta sequences. These sequences covered 15-18 subjects. TCRdb called the 5' RACE reads again in MiXCR, with one record for every CDR3 protein. The table has some 68,000 distinct CDR3 sequences, roughly an eighth seen once.

The source of this sequence is a female donor with HTLV-1-associated myelopathy (HAM/TSP). Sequencing was performed on PBMCs. This rearrangement joins TRBV10-3 to TRBJ2-5, with TRBD2 matching 14 bases. CDR3 nucleotide sequence: TGTGCCATCAGTGGGGTCGGGACTAGCGGGGGACCCCAAGAGACCCAGTACTTC. Translation: CAISGVGTSGGPQETQYF.